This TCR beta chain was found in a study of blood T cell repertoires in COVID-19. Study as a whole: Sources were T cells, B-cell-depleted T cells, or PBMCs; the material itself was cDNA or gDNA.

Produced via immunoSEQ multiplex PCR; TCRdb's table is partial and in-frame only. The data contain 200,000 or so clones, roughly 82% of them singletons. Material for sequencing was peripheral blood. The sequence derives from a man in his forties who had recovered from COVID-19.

The DNA of the CDR3 is TGTGCCAGCAGTTTACAGGGTGGCTACGAGCAGTACTTC. Protein product: CASSLQGGYEQYF. The chain employs TRBV6-2 or TRBV6-3 and TRBJ2-7; D may be TRBD1 (6 bases). Germline CDR1 reads MNHEY; CDR2 reads SVGEGT. The V and J ends lost 4 bases and 3 bases respectively, with 10 bases between them. The CDR3 contains 13 residues.